This T cell receptor (beta chain) originates from a study of cytomegalovirus exposure and HLA in healthy donors. Germline lookup yields CDR1 MGHRA and CDR2 YSYEKL. V was shortened by 3 bases and J by 1 base, with 13 bases between the two germline ends. The length of the CDR3 is 16 residues. PCR primers comprised 60 Vbeta and 13 Jbeta primers. TCRdb's table, derived via immunoSEQ multiplex PCR, lists solely in-frame clones and lacks some. The table includes roughly 110,000 clones, over 80% detected once. Unrecorded immune exposures were likely, despite nominal health at sampling. General observations from the study: It was only CMV serostatus that was available as immune exposure information. Trimming of TCR beta V- and J-genes showed a link, identified in a later analysis, to a missense DCLRE1C variant. Some segments of the V type, notably TRBV6-2 and TRBV6-3, were excluded as indistinguishable.

The count of this clone is one. Its antigen remains unidentified. This clonotype was sampled from a young man in good health and CMV-seropositive. Source material: PBMCs. The chain carries TRBV4-1 and TRBJ1-5; unclear D gene. CDR3 DNA: TGCGCCAGCAGCCAGGTTGGGAGGCAGAGCAATCAGCCCCAGCATTTT. This encodes CASSQVGRQSNQPQHF.